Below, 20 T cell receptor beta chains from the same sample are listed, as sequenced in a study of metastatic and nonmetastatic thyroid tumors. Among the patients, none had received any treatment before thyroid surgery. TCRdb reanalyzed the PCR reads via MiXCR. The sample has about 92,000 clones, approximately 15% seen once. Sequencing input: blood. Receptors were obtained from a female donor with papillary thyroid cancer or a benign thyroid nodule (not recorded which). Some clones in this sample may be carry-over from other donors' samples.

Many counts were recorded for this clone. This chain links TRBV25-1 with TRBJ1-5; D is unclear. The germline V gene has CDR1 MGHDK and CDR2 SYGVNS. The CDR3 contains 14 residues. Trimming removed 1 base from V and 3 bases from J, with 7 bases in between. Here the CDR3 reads CASSESSYNQPQHF. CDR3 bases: TGTGCCAGCAGTGAATCCAGCTACAATCAGCCCCAGCATTTT.

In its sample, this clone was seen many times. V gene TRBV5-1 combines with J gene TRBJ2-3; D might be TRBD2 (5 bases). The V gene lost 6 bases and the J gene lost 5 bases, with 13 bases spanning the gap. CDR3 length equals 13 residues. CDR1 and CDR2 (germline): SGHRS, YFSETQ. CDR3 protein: CASTLRAEDTQYF. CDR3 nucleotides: TGCGCCAGCACATTGAGGGCAGAAGATACGCAGTATTTT.

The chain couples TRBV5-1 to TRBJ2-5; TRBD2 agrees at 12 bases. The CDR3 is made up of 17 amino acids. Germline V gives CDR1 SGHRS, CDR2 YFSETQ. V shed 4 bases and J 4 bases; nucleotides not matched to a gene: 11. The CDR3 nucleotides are TGCGCCAGCAGCACCGCTAGCGGGGGGGACTCTGGAGAGACCCAGTACTTC. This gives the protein CASSTASGGDSGETQYF.

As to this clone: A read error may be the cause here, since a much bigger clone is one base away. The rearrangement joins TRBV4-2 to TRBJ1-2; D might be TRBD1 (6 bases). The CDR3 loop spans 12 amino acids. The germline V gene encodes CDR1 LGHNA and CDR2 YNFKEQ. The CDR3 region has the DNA TGTGCCAGCAGGCGGGGGCTAGGTGGCCACACCTTC. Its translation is CASRRGLGGHTF.

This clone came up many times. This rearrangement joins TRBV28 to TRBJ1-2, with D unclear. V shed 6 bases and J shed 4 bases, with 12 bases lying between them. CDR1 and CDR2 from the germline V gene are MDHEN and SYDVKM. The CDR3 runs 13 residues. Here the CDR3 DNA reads TGTGCCAGCAGGCCAGGACTATCCTATGGCTACACCTTC. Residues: CASRPGLSYGYTF.

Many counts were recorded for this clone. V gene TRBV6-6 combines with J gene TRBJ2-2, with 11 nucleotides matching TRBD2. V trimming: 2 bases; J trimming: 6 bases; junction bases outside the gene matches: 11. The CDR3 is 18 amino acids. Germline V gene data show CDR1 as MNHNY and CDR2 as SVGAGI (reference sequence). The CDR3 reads CASSYGWASGGWAGELFF. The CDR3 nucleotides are TGTGCCAGCAGTTACGGCTGGGCTAGCGGGGGGTGGGCCGGGGAGCTGTTTTTT.

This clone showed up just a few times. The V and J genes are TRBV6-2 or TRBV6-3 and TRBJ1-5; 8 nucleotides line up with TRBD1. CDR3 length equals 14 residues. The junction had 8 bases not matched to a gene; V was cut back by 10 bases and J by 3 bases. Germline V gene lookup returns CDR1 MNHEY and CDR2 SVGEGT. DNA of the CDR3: TGTGCCATCCAGGGGGCTGCGATCAATCAGCCCCAGCATTTT. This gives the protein CAIQGAAINQPQHF.

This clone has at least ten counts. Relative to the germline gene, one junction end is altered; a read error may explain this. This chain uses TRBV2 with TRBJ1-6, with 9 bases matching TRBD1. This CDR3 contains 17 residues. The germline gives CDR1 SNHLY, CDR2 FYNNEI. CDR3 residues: CTSSRDRAVPRASPLHF. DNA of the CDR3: TGTACCAGCAGCCGGGACAGGGCGGTCCCTAGGGCTTCACCCCTCCACTTT.

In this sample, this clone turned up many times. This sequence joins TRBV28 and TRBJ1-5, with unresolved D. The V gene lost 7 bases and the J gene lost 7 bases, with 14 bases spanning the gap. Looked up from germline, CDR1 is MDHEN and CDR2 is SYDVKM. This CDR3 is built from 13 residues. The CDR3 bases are TGTGCCAGCACCTACGACGAATACCAGCCCCAGCATTTT. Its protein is CASTYDEYQPQHF.

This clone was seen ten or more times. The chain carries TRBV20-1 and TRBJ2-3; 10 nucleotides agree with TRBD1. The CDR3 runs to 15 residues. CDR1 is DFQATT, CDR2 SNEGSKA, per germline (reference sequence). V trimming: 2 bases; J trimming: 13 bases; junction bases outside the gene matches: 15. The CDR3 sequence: CSARTAGQGGLREYF. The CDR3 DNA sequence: TGCAGTGCTAGAACAGCCGGACAGGGGGGTTTACGTGAGTATTTT.

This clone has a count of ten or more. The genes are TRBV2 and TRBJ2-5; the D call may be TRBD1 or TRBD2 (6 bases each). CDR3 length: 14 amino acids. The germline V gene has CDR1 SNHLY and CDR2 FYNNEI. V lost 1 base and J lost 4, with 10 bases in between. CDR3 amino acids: CASSEEGGRETQYF. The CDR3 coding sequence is TGTGCCAGCAGTGAAGAGGGGGGCCGAGAGACCCAGTACTTC.

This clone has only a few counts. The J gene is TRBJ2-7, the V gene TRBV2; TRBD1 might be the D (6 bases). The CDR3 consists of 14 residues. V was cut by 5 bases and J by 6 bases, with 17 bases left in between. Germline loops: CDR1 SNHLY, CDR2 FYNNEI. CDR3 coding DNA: TGTGCCAGCAGTCAGCCGGTACAGGGTGTCGAGCAGTACTTC. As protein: CASSQPVQGVEQYF. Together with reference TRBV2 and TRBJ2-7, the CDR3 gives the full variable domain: EPEVTQTPSHQVTQMGQEVILRCVPISNHLYFYWYRQILGQKVEFLVSFYNNEISEKSEIFDDQFSVERPDGSNFTLKIRSTKLEDSAMYFCASSQPVQGVEQYFGPGTRLTVT.

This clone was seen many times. This CDR3 is CASSPGLAGPSKRPPYEQYF. CDR3 DNA sequence: TGTGCCAGCAGTCCCGGACTAGCGGGACCTAGCAAACGACCTCCCTACGAGCAGTACTTC. The chain recombines TRBV6-4 with TRBJ2-7; 12 bases match TRBD2. Germline trimming cut 5 bases from V and 2 bases from J; bases unmatched to any gene: 19. In germline, CDR1 is MRHNA, CDR2 SNTAGT. This CDR3 spans 20 amino acids.

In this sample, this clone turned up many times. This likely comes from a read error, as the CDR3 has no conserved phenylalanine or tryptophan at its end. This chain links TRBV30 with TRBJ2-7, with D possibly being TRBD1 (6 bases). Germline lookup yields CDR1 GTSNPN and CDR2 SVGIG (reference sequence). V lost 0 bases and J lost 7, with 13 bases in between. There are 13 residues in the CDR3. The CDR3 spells CAWSVTGLGEQYL. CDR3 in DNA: TGTGCCTGGAGTGTAACAGGGCTGGGAGAGCAGTACCTC.

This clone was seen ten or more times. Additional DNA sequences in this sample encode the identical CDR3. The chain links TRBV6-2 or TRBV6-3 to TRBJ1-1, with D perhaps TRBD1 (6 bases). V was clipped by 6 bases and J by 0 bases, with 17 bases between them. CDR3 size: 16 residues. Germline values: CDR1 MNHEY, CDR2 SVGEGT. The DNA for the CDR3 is TGTGCCAGCAGCCCTGCTCTTGGGGGCCTGAACACTGAAGCTTTCTTT. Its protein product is CASSPALGGLNTEAFF.

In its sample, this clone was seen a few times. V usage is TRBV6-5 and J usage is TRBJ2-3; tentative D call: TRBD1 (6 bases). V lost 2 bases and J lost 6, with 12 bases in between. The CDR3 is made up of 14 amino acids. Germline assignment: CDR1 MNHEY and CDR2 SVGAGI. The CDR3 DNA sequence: TGTGCCAGCAGTTACCTCCGGGACAAGGATACGCAGTATTTT. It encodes CASSYLRDKDTQYF.

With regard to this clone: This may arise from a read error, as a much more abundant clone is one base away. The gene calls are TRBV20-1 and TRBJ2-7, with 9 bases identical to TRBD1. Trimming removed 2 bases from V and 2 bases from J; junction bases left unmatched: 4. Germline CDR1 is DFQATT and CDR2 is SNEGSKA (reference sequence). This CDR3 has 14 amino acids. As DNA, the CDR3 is TGCAGTGCTAGACTGGGACAGGGAACCTACGAGCAGTACTTC. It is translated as CSARLGQGTYEQYF.

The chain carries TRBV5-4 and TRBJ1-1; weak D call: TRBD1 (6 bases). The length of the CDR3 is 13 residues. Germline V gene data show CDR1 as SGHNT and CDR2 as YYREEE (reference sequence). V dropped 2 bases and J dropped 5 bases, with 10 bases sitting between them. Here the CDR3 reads CASSLRGITEAFF. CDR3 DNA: TGTGCCAGCAGCTTAAGGGGGATAACTGAAGCTTTCTTT.

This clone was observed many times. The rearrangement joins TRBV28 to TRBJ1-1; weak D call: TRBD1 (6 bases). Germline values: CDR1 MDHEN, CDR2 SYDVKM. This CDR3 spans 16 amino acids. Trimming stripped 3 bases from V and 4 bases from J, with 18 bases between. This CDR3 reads CASSFGTPFWGTEAFF. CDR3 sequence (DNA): TGTGCCAGCAGTTTCGGGACACCTTTCTGGGGCACTGAAGCTTTCTTT.

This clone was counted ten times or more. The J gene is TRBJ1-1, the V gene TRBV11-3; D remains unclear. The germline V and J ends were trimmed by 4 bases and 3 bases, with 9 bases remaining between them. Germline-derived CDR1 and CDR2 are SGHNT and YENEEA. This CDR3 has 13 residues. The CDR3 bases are TGTGCCAGCAGCTACTCATTCGACACTGAAGCTTTCTTT. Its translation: CASSYSFDTEAFF.